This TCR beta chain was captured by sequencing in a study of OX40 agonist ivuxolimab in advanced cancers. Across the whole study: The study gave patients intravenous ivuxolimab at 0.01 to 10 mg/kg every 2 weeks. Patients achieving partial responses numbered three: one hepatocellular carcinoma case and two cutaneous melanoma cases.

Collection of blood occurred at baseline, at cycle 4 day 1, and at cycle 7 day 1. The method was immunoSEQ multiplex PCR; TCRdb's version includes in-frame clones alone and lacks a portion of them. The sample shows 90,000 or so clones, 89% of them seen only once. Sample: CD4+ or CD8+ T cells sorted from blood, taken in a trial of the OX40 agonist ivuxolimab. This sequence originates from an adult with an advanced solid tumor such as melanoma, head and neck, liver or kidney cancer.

As DNA, the CDR3 is TGTGCCAGTAGTACCGCCTCGAGGGTATCCAAAAACATTCAGTACTTC. It is translated as CASSTASRVSKNIQYF. This chain connects TRBV19 to TRBJ2-4, with a tentative D call TRBD2 (5 bases). V lost 4 bases to trimming and J lost 2 bases, with 15 bases between them. The CDR3 covers 16 residues. The germline gives CDR1 LNHDA, CDR2 SQIVND (reference sequence).